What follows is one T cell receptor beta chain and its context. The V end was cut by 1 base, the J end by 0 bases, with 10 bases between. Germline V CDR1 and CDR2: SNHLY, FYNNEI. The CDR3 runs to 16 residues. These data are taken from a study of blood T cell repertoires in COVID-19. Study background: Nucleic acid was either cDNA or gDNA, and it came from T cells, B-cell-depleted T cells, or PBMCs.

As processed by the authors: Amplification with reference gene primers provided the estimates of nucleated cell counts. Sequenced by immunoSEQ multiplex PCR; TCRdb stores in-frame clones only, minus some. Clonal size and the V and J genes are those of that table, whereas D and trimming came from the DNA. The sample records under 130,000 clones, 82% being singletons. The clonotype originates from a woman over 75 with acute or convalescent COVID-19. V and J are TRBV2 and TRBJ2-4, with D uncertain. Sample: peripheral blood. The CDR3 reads CASSEGLAEAKNIQYF. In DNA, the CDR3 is TGTGCCAGCAGTGAAGGGTTGGCGGAAGCCAAAAACATTCAGTACTTC.